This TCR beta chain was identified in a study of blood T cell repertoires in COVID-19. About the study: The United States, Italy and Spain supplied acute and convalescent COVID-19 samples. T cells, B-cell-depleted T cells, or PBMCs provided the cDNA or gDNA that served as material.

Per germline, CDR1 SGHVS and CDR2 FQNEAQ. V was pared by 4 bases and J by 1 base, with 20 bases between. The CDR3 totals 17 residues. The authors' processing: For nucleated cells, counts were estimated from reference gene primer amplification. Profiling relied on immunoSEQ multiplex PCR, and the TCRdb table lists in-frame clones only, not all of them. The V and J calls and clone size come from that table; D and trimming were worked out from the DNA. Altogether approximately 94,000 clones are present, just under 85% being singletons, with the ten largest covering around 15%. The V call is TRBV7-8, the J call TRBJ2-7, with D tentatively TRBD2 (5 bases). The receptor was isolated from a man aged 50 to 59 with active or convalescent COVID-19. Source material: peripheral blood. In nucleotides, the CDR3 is TGTGCCAGCAGCTCTTGGCCCTCTAGCAGTTATTCCTACGAGCAGTACTTC. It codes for CASSSWPSSSYSYEQYF.